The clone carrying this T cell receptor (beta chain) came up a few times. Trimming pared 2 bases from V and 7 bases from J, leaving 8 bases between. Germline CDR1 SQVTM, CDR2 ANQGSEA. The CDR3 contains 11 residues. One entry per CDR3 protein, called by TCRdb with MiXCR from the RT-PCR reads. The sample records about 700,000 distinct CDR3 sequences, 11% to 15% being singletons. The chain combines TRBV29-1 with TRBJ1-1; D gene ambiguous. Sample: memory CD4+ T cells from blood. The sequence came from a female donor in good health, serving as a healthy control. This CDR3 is CSVEHTLEAFF. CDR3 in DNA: TGCAGCGTTGAACATACACTTGAAGCTTTCTTT.